The sequence of this TCR beta chain was determined in a study of cytomegalovirus exposure and HLA in healthy donors. Study results and limitations: Researchers counted some 150 TCR beta chains as cytomegalovirus-associated. CMV serostatus was the only recorded immune exposure for donors. A few CMV-associated chains proved CMV antigen-specific in vitro.

This clone was recorded a few times. Its antigen is as yet unknown. Primers: 60 Vbeta forward and 13 Jbeta reverse. Profiled with immunoSEQ multiplex PCR; TCRdb holds only in-frame clones, not every one. In the table there are around 90,000 clones, about two thirds of which are singletons. CDR3 length equals 14 residues. The junction had 8 bases not matched to a gene; V was cut back by 1 base and J by 8 bases. CDR1 SGHNT and CDR2 YYREEE come from the germline V gene (reference sequence). The records do not include a CMV serostatus for this donor. The TCR originated in a human donor in good health. The sequenced sample consisted of PBMCs. The rearrangement joins TRBV5-4 to TRBJ1-2, with TRBD1 matching 7 bases. CDR3 DNA: TGTGCCAGCAGCTTGCTCCGGACAGGTTGGGGCTACACCTTC. It yields the protein CASSLLRTGWGYTF.